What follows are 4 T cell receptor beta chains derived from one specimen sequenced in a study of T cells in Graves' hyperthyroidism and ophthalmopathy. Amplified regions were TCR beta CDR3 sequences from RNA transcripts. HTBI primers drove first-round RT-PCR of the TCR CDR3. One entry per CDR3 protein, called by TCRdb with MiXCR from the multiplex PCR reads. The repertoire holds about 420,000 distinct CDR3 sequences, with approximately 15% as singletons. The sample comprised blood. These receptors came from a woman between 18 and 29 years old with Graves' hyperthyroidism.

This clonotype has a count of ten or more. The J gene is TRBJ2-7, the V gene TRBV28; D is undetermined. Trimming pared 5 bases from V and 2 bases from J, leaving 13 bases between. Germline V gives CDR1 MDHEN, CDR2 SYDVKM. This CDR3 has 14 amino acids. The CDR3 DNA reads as TGTGCCAGCAGTATTCAGACACCTCCCTACGAGCAGTACTTC. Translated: CASSIQTPPYEQYF.

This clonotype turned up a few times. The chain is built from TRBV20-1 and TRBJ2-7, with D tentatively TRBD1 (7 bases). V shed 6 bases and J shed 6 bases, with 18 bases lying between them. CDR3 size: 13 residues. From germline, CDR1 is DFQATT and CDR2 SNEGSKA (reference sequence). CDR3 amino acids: CSASRQGGGEQYF. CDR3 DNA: TGCAGTGCGTCGCGGCAGGGGGGCGGCGAGCAGTACTTC.

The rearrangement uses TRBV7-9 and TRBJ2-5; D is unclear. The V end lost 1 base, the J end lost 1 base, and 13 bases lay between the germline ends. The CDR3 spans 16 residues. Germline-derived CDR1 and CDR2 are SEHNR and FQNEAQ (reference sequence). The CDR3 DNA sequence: TGTGCCAGCAGCTTAGAGTACGGAAGCCGCCAAGAGACCCAGTACTTC. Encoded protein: CASSLEYGSRQETQYF.

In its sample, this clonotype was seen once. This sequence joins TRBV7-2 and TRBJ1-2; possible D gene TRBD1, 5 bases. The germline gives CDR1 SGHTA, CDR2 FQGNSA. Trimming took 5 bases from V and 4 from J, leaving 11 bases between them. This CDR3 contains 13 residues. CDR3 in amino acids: CASSQTAIYGYTF. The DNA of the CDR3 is TGTGCCAGCAGCCAGACAGCAATCTATGGCTACACCTTC.